The text below deals with one T cell receptor beta chain. Its recognized antigen is unknown. This may arise from a read error, as a much more abundant clone is one base away. Donors were roughly 40 systemically healthy Caucasian individuals from Russia aged roughly 6 to 95 years. Each donor gave 8 to 10 milliliters of peripheral blood, drawn into EDTA-treated Vacutainer tubes. Ficoll-Paque density-gradient centrifugation was used to isolate PBMCs, with at least 7 million per sample. Total RNA was extracted from PBMCs with Trizol reagent, with at least 6 micrograms obtained per sample. For every donor, flow cytometry on a PBMC aliquot measured the percentage of naive CD45RAhigh/CD27high T cells. Libraries were prepared through 5' RACE. For sequencing, an Illumina HiSeq 2500 was employed. A second PCR of roughly 7 to 11 cycles was performed with a sample-barcoded 5' primer and a J-beta primer mix. A unique molecular identifier was introduced onto each TCR beta cDNA molecule by a template-switch 5' adaptor carrying 12 random nucleotides. Each sample yielded at least 2.5 million CDR3-containing paired-end reads. All of the RNA was converted into first-strand cDNA using the Mint cDNA synthesis kit, with a TRBC-specific oligonucleotide serving as the primer. After uracil-DNA glycosylase treatment, a first 18-cycle PCR used universal primers M1SS and BC2_uni_R on all cDNA. In the authors' own workflow: For normalization, 1 million high-quality reads were randomly selected from each sample, with every read carrying a distinct molecular identifier. Instead of being binned into consensus sequences, reads with shared molecular identifiers were discarded. MiTCR, set to a Q25 quality threshold and the strictest error-elimination algorithm, was used for CDR3 identification, clonotype clustering and error correction. A nonparametric unseen species model with Euler transformation was used to estimate a lower bound on total TCR beta diversity. TCRdb passed the public sequencing reads through fastp at Q25 and MiXCR, retaining productive beta sequences. Rows merge per CDR3 protein into single entries with the most common DNA and genes. The V and J calls and clone size are TCRdb's, not the authors'. Counted in this sample were around 780,000 distinct CDR3 sequences; around three fifths of them appeared once. Under 30% of the sample comes from the top ten.

This record comes from a study of blood T cells in healthy people across ages (dated by TCRdb to between 2014 and 2017). Background on the whole study: Template switching captured roughly one uniquely barcoded TCR beta cDNA molecule per two T cells in model experiments. To track age-related changes in TCR beta repertoire diversity, the study relied on deep sequencing normalized with unique cDNA molecular identifiers. The donors were split into four age groups: young (average 16 years), middle-aged (39), aged (approximately 60) and long-lived (over 80). To avoid experimental bias, donors of different ages were spread randomly across the sequencing lanes. The study analyzed two additional independent replicas of 1 million unique cDNA reads from the same blood draw for two donors, one aged 18 to 30 and one aged 80 or older. Points the paper makes about the study in general: A strong correlation was found between observed TCR beta diversity and the percentage of naive T cells measured by flow cytometry. Conclusive comparison of naive and antigen-experienced compartments was prevented by the profiling of bulk unsorted PBMCs. The long-lived group showed more naive CD4+ T cells, fewer expanded clones and increased TCR diversity than the aged group, suggesting age selection. Donor CMV infection status was unknown, potentially confounding age-related changes in expanded clonotypes. Observed TCR beta diversity per million T cells fell roughly linearly with age, and a significant reduction was already apparent by age roughly 40. Estimates of total diversity from one million sequenced T cells were regarded as lower bounds and underestimates.

The specimen sequenced was blood. The sequence came from a middle-aged man in good health.

The CDR3 reads as follows: CASSVGRNGDPQYF. The DNA sequence follows: TGTGCCAGCAGCGTAGGACGAAACGGTGATCCGCAGTATTTT. Recombination connected TRBV11-2 to TRBJ2-3; confidence is insufficient to name the D gene. Trimming at the junction amounts to 5 bases on V and 10 bases on J, and the germline ends lie 19 bases apart. Spanning cysteine to phenylalanine, the CDR3 consists of 14 amino acids. This entry keeps only the CDR3 DNA: 42 bases, framed from base 1. Reading the germline V gene gives CDR1 SGHAT and CDR2 FQNNGV.